Described below is a single TCR beta chain sequence and its context. Its antigen is as yet unknown. The V gene's germline CDR1 is SGHRS and CDR2 YFSETQ. This CDR3 has 13 amino acids. V lost 7 bases, J lost 4 bases, and 6 bases stayed unmatched. This record comes from a study of cytomegalovirus exposure and HLA in healthy donors. Findings and caveats of the study: TCR beta V- and J-gene trimming was later associated with a missense DCLRE1C variant.

The PCR made use of 60 Vbeta and 13 Jbeta primers. The table came from immunoSEQ multiplex PCR; TCRdb's copy has only in-frame clones and leaves some out. This table has 90,000 to 140,000 clones, 60% to 85% appearing once. The TCR originated in a middle-aged woman in good health and CMV-seropositive. The chain combines TRBV5-1 with TRBJ2-7; 9 bases are a match to TRBD1. Sequencing was done on a sample of PBMCs. In nucleotides, the CDR3 is TGCGCCAGCGCCGGGACAGGGACGTACGAGCAGTACTTC. Encoded protein: CASAGTGTYEQYF.